The T cell receptor (beta chain) described here comes from a study of blood T cell repertoires in COVID-19. With V trimmed by 7 bases and J by 7 bases, 18 bases remained unmatched. CDR3 length: 16 amino acids. CDR1 SGDLS and CDR2 YYNGEE come from the germline V gene. Data came from immunoSEQ multiplex PCR; TCRdb stores just in-frame clones and leaves some out. The data hold almost 200,000 clones, with roughly 90% observed a single time. Sequenced material: PBMCs or T cells enriched from blood (not recorded which). This TCR derives from a woman younger than 35 who had recovered from COVID-19. This rearrangement joins TRBV9 to TRBJ2-7, with 9 bases aligning to TRBD1. The CDR3 spells CASSPSAGTGSWEQYF. CDR3 coding DNA: TGTGCCAGCTCCCCGTCAGCCGGGACAGGGTCCTGGGAGCAGTACTTC.